This T cell receptor beta chain is drawn from a study of blood T cell repertoires in COVID-19. The J segment lost 5 bases and the V segment lost 5 bases, leaving 7 bases of the junction unmatched. CDR1 is SGHTA, CDR2 FQGNSA, per germline. The CDR3 is 14 amino acids. Clones were sequenced by immunoSEQ multiplex PCR, and TCRdb holds only the in-frame ones, with some missing. The sample has over 200,000 clones, 75% to 85% seen once. The receptor comes from a woman younger than 45 with COVID-19, enrolled during active disease. The rearrangement links TRBV7-2 to TRBJ2-7; 9 bases align to TRBD1. Sequenced input: peripheral blood. CDR3 nucleotides: TGTGCCAGCAGCCCGGACAGGGGCGTAAACGAGCAGTACTTC. Translation gives CASSPDRGVNEQYF.